This T cell receptor (beta chain) was captured in a study of blood T cell repertoires in COVID-19. Sequencing was performed with immunoSEQ multiplex PCR; in TCRdb, only in-frame clones are kept and a portion is missing. This table has approximately 230,000 clones, approximately 82% appearing once. This TCR was sampled from a man older than 75 with acute or convalescent COVID-19. The source material was peripheral blood.

CDR3 amino acids: CASSEGTGYEQYF. The CDR3 nucleotides are TGCGCCAGCAGCGAAGGGACTGGGTACGAGCAGTACTTC. The V gene is TRBV5-1, the J gene TRBJ2-7, with D perhaps matching TRBD2 (6 bases). Germline V gene lookup returns CDR1 SGHRS and CDR2 YFSETQ. The CDR3 extends over 13 amino acids. With 4 bases removed from V and 4 bases from J, the gap between germline ends came to 12 bases.